These T cell receptor beta chains were read from a single sample in a study of blood T cell repertoires in COVID-19. Sequencing used immunoSEQ multiplex PCR; TCRdb keeps in-frame clones, though not all of them. Of approximately 220,000 clones listed, more than 70% are singletons. The sample comprised peripheral blood. These receptors were taken from a woman aged 45-59 years with acute or convalescent COVID-19. Each CDR3 is given with its conserved first and last residue. Each record gives: CDR3 protein, V gene, D gene, J gene. A D gene is named only where the DNA matches it firmly.

CDR3: CASSAGRGFSYEQYF; V: TRBV6-6; D: .; J: TRBJ2-7
CDR3: CASSQPQTGSNYGYTF; V: TRBV28; D: TRBD1; J: TRBJ1-2
CDR3: CATSRDSWGESQPQHF; V: TRBV15; D: .; J: TRBJ1-5
CDR3: CASCSIRGDLNTEAFF; V: TRBV19; D: .; J: TRBJ1-1
CDR3: CASRGTTPYEQYF; V: TRBV6-5; D: TRBD2; J: TRBJ2-7
CDR3: CAWSGQGWGGYTF; V: TRBV30; D: TRBD1; J: TRBJ1-2
CDR3: CASSQAPGLHSYEQYF; V: TRBV3-1/TRBV3-2; D: TRBD2; J: TRBJ2-7
CDR3: CASSRDAGRTSEAFF; V: TRBV6-1; D: .; J: TRBJ1-1
CDR3: CASSSLPSREGEKLFF; V: TRBV18; D: .; J: TRBJ1-4
CDR3: CASSYKGDHQPQHF; V: TRBV6-6; D: .; J: TRBJ1-5
CDR3: CATSDGTASGNTIYF; V: TRBV24-1; D: TRBD1; J: TRBJ1-3
CDR3: CASNGHGSGTGELFF; V: TRBV27; D: .; J: TRBJ2-2
CDR3: CASSVGGAGGSYEQYF; V: TRBV2; D: TRBD1; J: TRBJ2-7
CDR3: CASSIGTVDQPQHF; V: TRBV19; D: .; J: TRBJ1-5
CDR3: CATGSPGSRYEQYF; V: TRBV19; D: .; J: TRBJ2-7
CDR3: CASSSTDYEQYF; V: TRBV28; D: .; J: TRBJ2-7
CDR3: CASSDSTAGGLSSYNEQFF; V: TRBV6-4; D: .; J: TRBJ2-1